This TCR beta chain was recovered during a study of blood T cell repertoires in COVID-19. The CDR3 is 14 residues long. CDR1 LNHDA and CDR2 SQIVND come from the germline V gene (reference sequence). Trimming pared 2 bases from V and 1 base from J, leaving 5 bases between. Clones were read by immunoSEQ multiplex PCR, and TCRdb kept only the in-frame ones, dropping some. Counted here are a few hundred thousand clones, around 89% occurring once; the ten biggest clones make up roughly 6%. V is TRBV19 and J is TRBJ2-2; D is undetermined. The sequence was collected from a woman aged 50 to 60 with COVID-19, enrolled during active disease. Material: peripheral blood. Here the CDR3 reads CASSIFGNTGELFF. The CDR3 region has the DNA TGTGCCAGTAGTATATTCGGGAACACCGGGGAGCTGTTTTTT.